This is a list of T cell receptor beta chains from one sample in a study of response to subunit inactivated influenza vaccine. TCRdb reanalysed the RT-PCR reads using MiXCR and keeps one entry per CDR3 protein. The sample includes 560,000 or so distinct CDR3 sequences, 7.5% to 8.5% of them seen just once. The source was PBMCs from blood, collected roughly 24 months after vaccination. These receptors all stem from a man between 50 and 75 years old who received an inactivated influenza vaccine. Both conserved end residues are trimmed from each CDR3. The order of the fields is V gene, CDR3 protein.

>TRBV5-3
ARRHDRDRDQPQH
>TRBV5-1
ASSLGTGSEKLF
>TRBV10-2
ASIDGGPKNIQY
>TRBV6-1
ASSPTGGGNQPQH
>TRBV12-3/TRBV12-4
ASSLRKNTGELF
>TRBV12-3/TRBV12-4
ASSITALRVISYEQY
>TRBV7-9
ASSPLQGSSYNEQF
>TRBV12-3/TRBV12-4
ASSLDQGSLG
>TRBV27
ASSPNRGNYEQY
>TRBV12-2
ASRLGSVVGQDSYEQY
>TRBV15
ATSSLLSGTQAEQY
>TRBV2
ASSEQRVSSYNEQF
>TRBV4-3
ASSQDFFGWTSTDTQY
>TRBV20-1
SAWIVATSTDTQY
>TRBV12-3/TRBV12-4
ASRGGSYEQY
>TRBV15
ATSRDRYSQNYNEQF
>TRBV6-2/TRBV6-3
ASSLPGQGANTEAF
>TRBV12-3/TRBV12-4
ASSFGSGGWTSYNEQF
>TRBV18
ASSPQGSNEQF
>TRBV7-9
ASSLHDRNIQY
>TRBV20-1
SAREINSPLH
>TRBV10-3
AISAGTHTYEQY
>TRBV20-1
SARDAGYNSPLH
>TRBV7-2
ASSLIGGAPEQY
>TRBV7-9
ASRGAGTEAF
>TRBV20-1
SARADTVSPLH
>TRBV20-1
IIRDRGLGYT
>TRBV12-3/TRBV12-4
ASSLGLQESPLH
>TRBV9
ASSLWDFVGNEQF
>TRBV2
ASSELAGQETQY
>TRBV10-3
AISERDGEAF
>TRBV10-3
AISGGLTGELF
>TRBV21-1
ASSKETRRRNLTPNYNEQF
>TRBV28
ASSFPTGANYGYT